This T cell receptor (beta chain) was observed in a study of T-cell memory formation after mild COVID-19. Looked up from germline, CDR1 is SGHAT and CDR2 is FQNNGV. CDR3 size: 15 residues. V lost 5 bases, J lost 3 bases, and 16 bases lay in between. TCRdb redid the calling of the 5' RACE reads with MiXCR, one entry per CDR3 protein. The sample records tens of thousands of distinct CDR3 sequences, around 21% being singletons. This clonotype was detected only a few times. The chain uses TRBV11-2 and TRBJ1-2; maybe TRBD1 (6 bases). The sample consisted of PBMCs or a T cell subset sorted from them (not recorded which). The clonotype originates from an adult who had mild COVID-19 (a few samples of this study predate the infection). Cell type and time point are not known. CDR3: CASSPVRGQDYGYTF. The CDR3 DNA reads TGTGCCAGCAGCCCCGTTCGGGGGCAGGACTATGGCTACACCTTC.